This T cell receptor (beta chain) came from a study of T-cell reconstitution after alpha-beta-depleted transplantation in children. This clonotype came up a few times. Trimming removed 6 bases at V and 3 bases at J, with 9 bases between. Germline loops: CDR1 MNHEY, CDR2 SVGEGT. This CDR3 region has 12 residues. TCRbeta library preparation incorporated unique molecular identifiers. TCRdb fed the PCR reads into MiXCR, producing one record per CDR3 protein. The sample includes roughly 300,000 distinct CDR3 sequences, about 9.4% of them seen just once. The gene calls are TRBV6-2 or TRBV6-3 and TRBJ2-7; weak D call: TRBD1 (6 bases). Here the sequenced sample was PBMCs from the stem cell graft donor, taken from the stem cell graft. The TCR was taken from a human donor who donated a stem cell graft to a child with acute lymphoblastic leukemia. Written as DNA, the CDR3 is TGTGCCAGCAGGGACAGCATCTACGAGCAGTACTTC. Residues: CASRDSIYEQYF.